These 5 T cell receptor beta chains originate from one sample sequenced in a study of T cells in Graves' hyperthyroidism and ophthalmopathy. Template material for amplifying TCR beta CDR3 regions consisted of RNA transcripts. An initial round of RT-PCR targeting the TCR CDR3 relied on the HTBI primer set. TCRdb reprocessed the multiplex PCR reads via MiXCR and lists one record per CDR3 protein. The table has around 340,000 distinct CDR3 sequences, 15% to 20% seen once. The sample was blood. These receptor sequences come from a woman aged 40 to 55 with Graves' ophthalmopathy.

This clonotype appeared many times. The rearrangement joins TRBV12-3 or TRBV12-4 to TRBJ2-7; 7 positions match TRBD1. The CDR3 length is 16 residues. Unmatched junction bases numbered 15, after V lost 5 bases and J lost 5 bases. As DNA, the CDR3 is TGTGCCAGCAGTAGAGTCCAGGGGGTTAATCATCACGAGCAGTACTTC. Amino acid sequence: CASSRVQGVNHHEQYF.

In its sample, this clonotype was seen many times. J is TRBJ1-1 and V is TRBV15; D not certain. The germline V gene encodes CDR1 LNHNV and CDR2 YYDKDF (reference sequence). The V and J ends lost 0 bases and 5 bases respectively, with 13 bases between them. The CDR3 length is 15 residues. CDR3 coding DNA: TGTGCCACCAGCAGAGATTATCGGGGAAGAACTGAAGCTTTCTTT. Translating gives CATSRDYRGRTEAFF. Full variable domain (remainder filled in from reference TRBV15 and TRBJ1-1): DAMVIQNPRYQVTQFGKPVTLSCSQTLNHNVMYWYQQKSSQAPKLLFHYYDKDFNNEADTPDNFQSRRPNTSFCFLDIRSPGLGDTAMYLCATSRDYRGRTEAFFGQGTRLTVV.

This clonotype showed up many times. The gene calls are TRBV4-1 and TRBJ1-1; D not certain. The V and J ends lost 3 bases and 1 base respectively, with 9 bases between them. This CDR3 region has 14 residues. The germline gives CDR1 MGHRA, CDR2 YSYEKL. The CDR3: CASSHLTENTEAFF. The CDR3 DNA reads TGCGCCAGCAGCCACCTGACTGAGAACACTGAAGCTTTCTTT.

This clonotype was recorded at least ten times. CDR3: CASSQATAHPGIEQYF. The CDR3 DNA sequence: TGCGCCAGCAGCCAAGCGACCGCACATCCAGGGATCGAGCAGTACTTC. V gene TRBV4-1 combines with J gene TRBJ2-7; perhaps TRBD1 as D (5 bases). The V end lost 1 base, the J end lost 6 bases, and 19 bases lay between the germline ends. The CDR3 loop spans 16 amino acids. CDR1 is MGHRA and CDR2 is YSYEKL in the germline V gene.

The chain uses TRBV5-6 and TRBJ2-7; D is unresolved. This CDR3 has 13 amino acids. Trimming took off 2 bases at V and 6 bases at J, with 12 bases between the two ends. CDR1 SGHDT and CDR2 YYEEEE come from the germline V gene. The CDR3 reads CASSFGPNGEQYF. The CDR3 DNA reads TGTGCCAGCAGCTTCGGGCCGAACGGCGAGCAGTACTTC.